One and the same sample provided the 27 T cell receptor beta chains below, sequenced in a study of T cells in Graves' hyperthyroidism and ophthalmopathy (dated by TCRdb to between 2019 and 2020). Preparation of the library involved multiplex PCR. The sample was run on an Illumina HiSeq 2000. Amplification of TCR beta CDR3 regions was carried out from RNA transcripts. The TCR CDR3 was subjected to a first round of RT-PCR using the HTBI primer set and the Qiagen OneStep RT-PCR kit. In TCRdb, the public reads were trimmed at Q25 with fastp and aligned with MiXCR, with productive beta chains retained. Rows matching on CDR3 protein sequence are summarized as one entry with the most common DNA and genes. This sample lists 100,000 to 130,000 distinct CDR3 sequences; about 15% were detected once. In total, the top ten clones hold 42% of the sample. The sequenced sample consisted of blood. These receptors were collected from a woman aged 45-60 years with Graves' hyperthyroidism.

This clonotype was counted many times. The rearrangement links TRBV5-1 to TRBJ2-7; 9 nucleotides align to TRBD1. The germline gives CDR1 SGHRS, CDR2 YFSETQ. The CDR3 is 14 residues long. V dropped 4 bases and J dropped 2; count of bases not matched to a gene: 4. CDR3 DNA sequence: TGCGCCAGCAGCCCGGGGACAGGGCCCTACGAGCAGTACGTC. This gives the protein CASSPGTGPYEQYV.

In this sample, this clonotype turned up many times. The rearrangement uses TRBV5-8 and TRBJ2-2; D might be TRBD1 (5 bases). V was cut by 0 bases and J by 1 base, with 7 bases left in between. In germline, CDR1 is SGHTS, CDR2 YDEGEE. The CDR3 consists of 15 residues. In DNA form, the CDR3 reads TGTGCCAGCAGCTTGGGGACAAAGAACACCGGGGAGCTGTTTTTT. Translation gives CASSLGTKNTGELFF.

The rearrangement links TRBV12-3 or TRBV12-4 to TRBJ1-1; D remains ambiguous. V dropped 1 base and J dropped 1 base, with 13 bases sitting between them. The CDR3 runs to 16 residues. The CDR3 bases are TGTGCCAGCAGTTTAGGATCCCCAGGACGGAACACTGAAGCTTTCTTT. Translated: CASSLGSPGRNTEAFF.

This clonotype was observed at least ten times. In nucleotides, the CDR3 is TGTGCCAGCAGTTTAATTGGCGGGAGGGGCGTGACAGATACGCAGTATTTT. Its translation: CASSLIGGRGVTDTQYF. The chain joins TRBV27 to TRBJ2-3; 9 bases match TRBD2. Germline V gene sequence: CDR1 MNHEY, CDR2 SMNVEV (reference sequence). The ends lost 2 bases at V and 3 bases at J; junction bases unmatched: 9. The CDR3 spans 17 residues.

The V gene is TRBV29-1, the J gene TRBJ2-7; no clear D gene. Trimming cost V 5 bases and J 5 bases, with 10 bases left between them. The CDR3 consists of 11 residues. Germline CDR1 reads SQVTM; CDR2 reads ANQGSEA. CDR3 sequence (DNA): TGCAGCGTTACCTTTAGGAACGAGCAGTACTTC. Translating gives CSVTFRNEQYF.

The V and J genes are TRBV7-2 and TRBJ1-1; D is uncertain. Germline CDR1 is SGHTA and CDR2 is FQGNSA. There are 11 residues in the CDR3. Trimming stripped 6 bases from V and 6 bases from J, with 8 bases between. In nucleotides, the CDR3 is TGTGCCAGCAGTATGATTGCTGAAGCTTTCTTT. Translated: CASSMIAEAFF.

This clonotype occurred many times. This sequence joins TRBV20-1 and TRBJ2-2, with 7 bases matching TRBD2. CDR1 is DFQATT, CDR2 SNEGSKA, per germline (reference sequence). The CDR3 extends over 16 amino acids. V lost 0 bases and J lost 6; bases outside the gene matches: 10. The CDR3 DNA is TGCAGTGCTAGAGATAACGGCGGGAGTCAGGCCGGGGAGCTGTTTTTT. It encodes CSARDNGGSQAGELFF.

This chain connects TRBV20-1 to TRBJ1-5; 10 bases line up with TRBD1. The CDR3 contains 14 residues. With V trimmed by 6 bases and J by 4 bases, 6 bases remained unmatched. Germline lookup yields CDR1 DFQATT and CDR2 SNEGSKA (reference sequence). The CDR3 coding sequence is TGCAGTGCACCGGGACAGGGGTCGAATCAGCCCCAGCATTTT. Protein product: CSAPGQGSNQPQHF.

The rearrangement joins TRBV7-3 to TRBJ2-1, with D possibly TRBD2 on 6 matching bases. The germline gives CDR1 SGHTA, CDR2 FQGTGA. The CDR3 extends over 16 amino acids. Trimming pared 8 bases from V and 8 bases from J, leaving 25 bases between. This chain's CDR3 is CASPSRRDRTGDEQFF. The CDR3 DNA is TGTGCCAGCCCCTCCCGGAGGGACCGGACGGGGGATGAGCAGTTCTTC.

This chain joins TRBV18 and TRBJ1-1; the match to TRBD1 covers 8 bases. CDR1 and CDR2 from the germline V gene are KGHSH and LQKENI. The CDR3 has 15 residues. V lost 6 bases and J lost 1; bases outside the gene matches: 7. CDR3 nucleotides: TGTGCCAGCTCCCTGGACAGGGTAGGGAACACTGAAGCTTTCTTT. Protein product: CASSLDRVGNTEAFF.

This clonotype occurred many times. V usage is TRBV20-1 and J usage is TRBJ2-3, with D possibly being TRBD1 (6 bases). CDR1 DFQATT and CDR2 SNEGSKA come from the germline V gene (reference sequence). The V and J ends lost 5 bases and 4 bases respectively, with 16 bases between them. CDR3 length: 14 amino acids. The chain's CDR3 is CSAAGTHSSDTQYF. DNA of the CDR3: TGCAGTGCTGCCGGGACACACTCCTCAGATACGCAGTATTTT.

Note on this clonotype: A much larger clone lies a single base off, so this may be a read error. This chain links TRBV19 with TRBJ1-4; D is unresolved. The germline V gene encodes CDR1 LNHDA and CDR2 SQIVND (reference sequence). This CDR3 has 14 residues. CDR3 sequence: CASSIETVNGKLFF. DNA of the CDR3: TGTGCCAGTAGTATCGAGACGGTCAATGGAAAACTGTTTTTT.

Many counts were recorded for this clonotype. CDR3 sequence (DNA): TGTGCCAGCAGCTTGACAGGCAATCAGCCCCAGCATTTT. Its protein product is CASSLTGNQPQHF. The genes are TRBV12-3 or TRBV12-4 and TRBJ1-5; a weak D match, TRBD1 (5 bases). Trimming took 6 bases from V and 2 from J, leaving 8 bases between them. This CDR3 comprises 13 residues.

This clonotype came up many times. The chain recombines TRBV20-1 with TRBJ2-7; D is undetermined. V was trimmed by 7 bases and J by 3 bases, leaving 13 bases between them. The CDR3 has 12 residues. Germline V gene sequence: CDR1 DFQATT, CDR2 SNEGSKA (reference sequence). CDR3 region: CSVKAGGYEQYV. In nucleotides, the CDR3 is TGCAGTGTCAAAGCAGGCGGCTACGAGCAGTACGTC.

The rearrangement uses TRBV7-2 and TRBJ2-1; D may be TRBD2 (6 bases). Trimming cost V 3 bases and J 2 bases, with 14 bases left between them. Per the germline V gene, CDR1 is SGHTA and CDR2 is FQGNSA. The CDR3 runs to 16 residues. CDR3 DNA: TGTGCCAGCAGCTTGGAACGACTAGACCCCTACAATGAGCAGTTCTTC. This translates into CASSLERLDPYNEQFF.

In this sample, this clonotype turned up many times. This chain uses TRBV24-1 with TRBJ2-1, with 16 bases that match TRBD2. The CDR3 runs to 18 residues. V shed 4 bases, J shed 3 bases, and the junction held 5 bases outside the gene matches. The germline gives CDR1 KGHDR, CDR2 SFDVKD. The CDR3, as DNA: TGTGCCACCAGTGACAAGGGACTAGCGGGAGGGAGCTACAATGAGCAGTTCTTC. This codes for CATSDKGLAGGSYNEQFF.

This clonotype was detected ten times or more. The V gene is TRBV4-1, the J gene TRBJ1-1, with D unclear. V lost 1 base to trimming and J lost 0 bases, with 9 bases between them. Per germline, CDR1 MGHRA and CDR2 YSYEKL. There are 15 residues in the CDR3. This CDR3 reads CASSQVNRLNTEAFF. CDR3 DNA sequence: TGCGCCAGCAGCCAAGTGAACCGGCTGAACACTGAAGCTTTCTTT.

There are many counts of this clonotype. The chain combines TRBV10-3 with TRBJ1-2; tentative D call: TRBD1 (6 bases). CDR3 size: 15 residues. Germline CDR1 ENHRY, CDR2 SYGVKD. V was cut by 4 bases and J by 5 bases, with 17 bases left in between. Here the CDR3 reads CAISATLSDRYGYTF. Written as DNA, the CDR3 is TGTGCCATCAGTGCCACCCTTTCGGACAGATATGGCTACACCTTC.

Many counts were recorded for this clonotype. V is TRBV7-2 and J is TRBJ1-2; D not certain. In germline, CDR1 is SGHTA, CDR2 FQGNSA. V was shortened by 1 base and J by 4 bases, with 10 bases between the two germline ends. This CDR3 has 14 residues. For the CDR3, the DNA is TGTGCCAGCAGCTTAGGTGGATTTTTCTATGGCTACACCTTC. Translated, it gives CASSLGGFFYGYTF.

The chain couples TRBV27 to TRBJ2-3; 9 bases align to TRBD2. Germline V gene lookup returns CDR1 MNHEY and CDR2 SMNVEV (reference sequence). The CDR3 has 14 residues. J gave up 8 bases and V 6 bases, and 9 bases lay outside the gene matches. The CDR3 spells CASSPAGGPGTQYF. CDR3 coding DNA: TGTGCCAGCAGCCCCGCGGGGGGGCCCGGTACGCAGTATTTT.

This clonotype occurred many times. This chain uses TRBV24-1 with TRBJ2-1; possibly TRBD1 for D (6 bases). Trimming stripped 4 bases from V and 9 bases from J, with 12 bases between. This CDR3 comprises 13 residues. The V gene's germline CDR1 is KGHDR and CDR2 SFDVKD. CDR3 in amino acids: CATSDPQGPEQFF. The CDR3 nucleotides read TGTGCCACCAGTGACCCCCAGGGGCCTGAGCAGTTCTTC.

This clonotype was counted at least ten times. The genes are TRBV30 and TRBJ1-4; D might be TRBD1 (5 bases). Between the trimmed V and J ends, which lost 4 bases and 8 bases, there was a span of 29 bases. The germline V gene has CDR1 GTSNPN and CDR2 SVGIG (reference sequence). The CDR3 extends over 18 amino acids. The DNA for the CDR3 is TGTGCCTGGACCCGACTCCGACCTGGGACGGCCCCAGGGGAAAAACTGTTTTTT. Amino acids: CAWTRLRPGTAPGEKLFF.

This clonotype was recorded many times. This chain links TRBV12-3 or TRBV12-4 with TRBJ1-6, with a tentative D call TRBD1 (5 bases). The CDR3 consists of 17 residues. Trimming left V 6 bases short and J 9 bases short, with 24 bases between. CDR3 sequence reads: CASSRAGLTARGSPLHF. The CDR3 coding sequence is TGTGCCAGCAGCCGAGCGGGACTGACGGCCCGGGGTTCACCCCTCCACTTT.

This clonotype came up many times. With a much larger clone just one base away, this may be a read error. The V and J genes are TRBV3-1 and TRBJ1-1; TRBD1 agrees at 7 bases. Germline V CDR1 and CDR2: LGHDT, YNNKEL (reference sequence). The V segment lost 7 bases and the J segment 3 bases; nucleotides outside the gene matches: 5. This CDR3 comprises 13 residues. The CDR3 coding sequence is TGTGCCAGCATGTCGACAGGGTACACTGAAGCTTTCTTT. The encoded protein is CASMSTGYTEAFF.

This clonotype was recorded at least ten times. V usage is TRBV11-2 and J usage is TRBJ1-2; no reliable D call. The germline V and J ends were trimmed by 6 bases and 0 bases, with 14 bases remaining between them. The CDR3 is 15 residues long. Germline V gives CDR1 SGHAT, CDR2 FQNNGV. The CDR3 is CASSLSIGANYGYTF. The DNA of the CDR3 is TGTGCCAGCAGTTTAAGCATAGGTGCTAACTATGGCTACACCTTC.

This clonotype was seen a handful of times. This chain joins TRBV7-9 and TRBJ2-4, with D unclear. Trimming took 5 bases from V and 0 from J, leaving 14 bases between them. Germline assignment: CDR1 SEHNR and CDR2 FQNEAQ (reference sequence). The CDR3 has 16 residues. Here the CDR3 reads CASSRVENIAKNIQYF. CDR3 coding DNA: TGTGCCAGCAGCCGGGTGGAAAATATAGCCAAAAACATTCAGTACTTC.

In this sample, this clonotype turned up many times. V and J are TRBV24-1 and TRBJ2-7; 7 nucleotides align to TRBD1. Germline V gene lookup returns CDR1 KGHDR and CDR2 SFDVKD. This CDR3 comprises 15 residues. The trim removed 3 bases at V and 5 bases at J, leaving 9 bases unmatched. As DNA, the CDR3 is TGTGCCACCAGTGATCCGACAGGGAATCTCAACGAGCAGTACTTC. Residues: CATSDPTGNLNEQYF.